Listed here are 2 T cell receptor beta chains from one sample, sequenced in a study of T cell responses to AZD1222 COVID-19 vaccine. Profiled with immunoSEQ multiplex PCR; TCRdb holds only in-frame clones, not every one. Counted here are 90,000 to 120,000 clones, roughly 90% occurring once; the ten biggest clones make up approximately 4%. The source was peripheral blood, collected on day 0 of AZD1222 vaccination. These receptors were collected from an adult in good health.

The chain carries TRBV7-2 and TRBJ2-7; D is perhaps TRBD2 (5 bases). The CDR3 is made up of 13 amino acids. Trimming took off 4 bases at V and 3 bases at J, with 10 bases between the two ends. The germline V gene has CDR1 SGHTA and CDR2 FQGNSA. The CDR3 reads CASSSGNNYEQYF. The DNA of the CDR3 is TGTGCCAGCAGCTCCGGGAACAACTACGAGCAGTACTTC.

The chain carries TRBV30 and TRBJ1-6; D ambiguous. CDR3 length: 14 amino acids. Germline CDR1 is GTSNPN and CDR2 is SVGIG (reference sequence). V dropped 4 bases and J dropped 2 bases, with 9 bases sitting between them. The DNA for the CDR3 is TGTGCCTGGACCAACAGAGCCTATAATTCACCCCTCCACTTT. This encodes CAWTNRAYNSPLHF.